This T cell receptor beta chain comes out of a study of T cells in Graves' hyperthyroidism and ophthalmopathy. Regarding the study as a whole: Most expanded thyroid clonotypes above 0.001 recurred in blood.

This clonotype was counted only a few times. The antigen is not known. This CDR3 has 13 amino acids. Per germline, CDR1 LNHDA and CDR2 SQIVND (reference sequence). The ends were cut back, 5 bases at V and 4 bases at J, with 12 bases in the middle. The source material, RNA transcripts, was used to amplify TCR beta CDR3 regions. First-round RT-PCR targeting the TCR CDR3 was performed with the HTBI primer set. MiXCR, run by TCRdb on the multiplex PCR reads, gives a single entry per CDR3 protein. Seen here are under 350,000 distinct CDR3 sequences, approximately 15% observed once, and the top ten hold roughly 7.9%. Together with thyroid ultrasound, orbital computed tomography, serum thyroxine and TRAb, clinical symptoms were used for diagnoses.

This receptor was taken from a woman in her thirties or forties with Graves' hyperthyroidism. Sequencing was performed on blood. The chain is built from TRBV19 and TRBJ2-7, with D possibly called TRBD1 or TRBD2 (5 bases each). The CDR3 DNA is TGTGCCAGTAGTGGGGGTATCGTATACGAGCAGTACTTC. As protein: CASSGGIVYEQYF.